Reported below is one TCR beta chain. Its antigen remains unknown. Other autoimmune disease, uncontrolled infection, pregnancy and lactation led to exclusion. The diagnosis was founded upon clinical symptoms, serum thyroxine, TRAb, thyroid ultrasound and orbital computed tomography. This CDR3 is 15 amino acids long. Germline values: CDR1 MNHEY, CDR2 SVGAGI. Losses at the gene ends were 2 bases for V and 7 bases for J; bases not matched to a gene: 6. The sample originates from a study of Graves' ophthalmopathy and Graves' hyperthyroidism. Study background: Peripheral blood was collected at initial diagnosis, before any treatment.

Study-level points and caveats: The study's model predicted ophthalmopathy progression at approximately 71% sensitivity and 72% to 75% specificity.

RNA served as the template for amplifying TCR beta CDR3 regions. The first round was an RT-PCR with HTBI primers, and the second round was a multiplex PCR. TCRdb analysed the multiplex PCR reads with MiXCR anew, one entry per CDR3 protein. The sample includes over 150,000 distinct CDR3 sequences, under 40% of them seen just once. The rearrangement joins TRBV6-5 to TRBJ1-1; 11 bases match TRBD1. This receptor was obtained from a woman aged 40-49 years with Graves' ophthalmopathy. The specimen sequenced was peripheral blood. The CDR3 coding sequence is TGTGCCAGCAGTTACCTCGGACAGGGGGCGGGTGAAGCTTTCTTT. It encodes CASSYLGQGAGEAFF.